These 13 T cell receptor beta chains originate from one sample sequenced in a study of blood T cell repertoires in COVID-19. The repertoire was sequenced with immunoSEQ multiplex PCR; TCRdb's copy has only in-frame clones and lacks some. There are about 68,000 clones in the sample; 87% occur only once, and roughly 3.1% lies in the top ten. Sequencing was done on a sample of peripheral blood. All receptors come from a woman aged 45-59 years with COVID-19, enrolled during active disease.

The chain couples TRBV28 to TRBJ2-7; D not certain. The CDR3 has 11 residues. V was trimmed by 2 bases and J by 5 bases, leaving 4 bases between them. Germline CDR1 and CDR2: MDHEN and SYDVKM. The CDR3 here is CASSLTHEQYF. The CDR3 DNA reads TGTGCCAGCAGTTTAACACACGAGCAGTACTTC.

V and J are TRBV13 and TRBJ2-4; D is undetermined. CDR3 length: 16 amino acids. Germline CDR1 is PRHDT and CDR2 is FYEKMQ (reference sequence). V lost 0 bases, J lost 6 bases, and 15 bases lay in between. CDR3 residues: CASSLGLWFTGNIQYF. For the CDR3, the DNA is TGTGCCAGCAGCTTAGGCCTCTGGTTTACTGGAAACATTCAGTACTTC.

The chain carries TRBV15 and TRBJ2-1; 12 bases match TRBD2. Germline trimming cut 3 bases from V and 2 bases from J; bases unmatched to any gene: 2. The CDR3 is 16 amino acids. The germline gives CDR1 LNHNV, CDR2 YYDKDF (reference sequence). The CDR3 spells CATSRGLAGAYNEQFF. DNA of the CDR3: TGTGCCACCAGCAGGGGACTAGCGGGCGCCTACAATGAGCAGTTCTTC.

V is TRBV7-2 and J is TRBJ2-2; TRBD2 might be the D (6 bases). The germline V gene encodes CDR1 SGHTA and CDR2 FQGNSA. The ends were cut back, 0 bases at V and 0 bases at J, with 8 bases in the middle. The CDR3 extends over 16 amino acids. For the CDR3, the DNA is TGTGCCAGCAGCTTAGCCCCTAGCGCGAACACCGGGGAGCTGTTTTTT. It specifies CASSLAPSANTGELFF.

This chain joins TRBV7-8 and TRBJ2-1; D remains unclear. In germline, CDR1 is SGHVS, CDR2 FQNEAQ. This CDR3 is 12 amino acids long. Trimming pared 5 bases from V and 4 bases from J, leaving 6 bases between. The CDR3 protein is CASSRLYNEQFF. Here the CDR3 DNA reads TGTGCCAGCAGCCGACTGTACAATGAGCAGTTCTTC.

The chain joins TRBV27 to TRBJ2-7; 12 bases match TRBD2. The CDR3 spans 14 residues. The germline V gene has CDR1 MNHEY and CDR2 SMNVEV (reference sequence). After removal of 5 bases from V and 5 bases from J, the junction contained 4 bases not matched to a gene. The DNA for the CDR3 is TGTGCCAGCAGTCTAGCGGGAGGGCCTAACGAGCAGTACTTC. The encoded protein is CASSLAGGPNEQYF.

The CDR3 region has the DNA TGTGCCAGCAGCTTCAGGGGAATAGGCGAGCAGTACTTC. Its translation is CASSFRGIGEQYF. The rearrangement links TRBV5-8 to TRBJ2-7; D is possibly TRBD1 (6 bases). Germline V CDR1 and CDR2: SGHTS, YDEGEE. The CDR3 consists of 13 residues. Trimming cost V 2 bases and J 6 bases, with 12 bases left between them.

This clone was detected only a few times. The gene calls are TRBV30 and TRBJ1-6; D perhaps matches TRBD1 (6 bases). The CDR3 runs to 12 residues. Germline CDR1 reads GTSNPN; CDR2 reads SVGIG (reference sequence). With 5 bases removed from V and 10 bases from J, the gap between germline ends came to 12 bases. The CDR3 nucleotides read TGTGCCTGGCGTGCAGGGGTCTCACCCCTCCACTTT. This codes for CAWRAGVSPLHF. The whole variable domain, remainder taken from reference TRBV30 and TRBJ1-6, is SQTIHQWPATLVQPVGSPLSLECTVEGTSNPNLYWYRQAAGRGLQLLFYSVGIGQISSEVPQNLSASRPQDRQFILSSKKLLLSDSGFYLCAWRAGVSPLHFGNGTRLTVT.

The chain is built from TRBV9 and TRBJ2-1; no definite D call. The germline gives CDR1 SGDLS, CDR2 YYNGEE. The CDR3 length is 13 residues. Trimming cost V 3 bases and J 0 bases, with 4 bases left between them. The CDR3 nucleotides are TGTGCCAGCAGCGCCCGCTCCTACAATGAGCAGTTCTTC. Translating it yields CASSARSYNEQFF. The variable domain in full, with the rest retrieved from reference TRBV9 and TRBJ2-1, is DSGVTQTPKHLITATGQRVTLRCSPRSGDLSVYWYQQSLDQGLQFLIQYYNGEERAKGNILERFSAQQFPDLHSELNLSSLELGDSALYFCASSARSYNEQFFGPGTRLTVL.

The CDR3 DNA is TGTGCCAGCAGTCGTTCCGGACAGTCGAATCAGCCCCAGCATTTT. Amino acids: CASSRSGQSNQPQHF. The V and J genes are TRBV6-5 and TRBJ1-5, with TRBD1 as a possible D gene (6 bases). Germline CDR1 is MNHEY and CDR2 is SVGAGI. V shed 5 bases and J shed 4 bases, with 15 bases lying between them. This CDR3 has 15 residues.

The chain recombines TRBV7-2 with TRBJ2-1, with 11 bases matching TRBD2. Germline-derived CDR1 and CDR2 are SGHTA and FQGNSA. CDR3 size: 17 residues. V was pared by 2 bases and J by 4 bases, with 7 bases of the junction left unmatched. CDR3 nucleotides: TGTGCCAGCAGCTTAAGTAGCGGGAGGGCCCTATACAATGAGCAGTTCTTC. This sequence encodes CASSLSSGRALYNEQFF. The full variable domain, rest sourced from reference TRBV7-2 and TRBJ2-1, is GAGVSQSPSNKVTEKGKDVELRCDPISGHTALYWYRQSLGQGLEFLIYFQGNSAPDKSGLPSDRFSAERTGGSVSTLTIQRTQQEDSAVYLCASSLSSGRALYNEQFFGPGTRLTVL.

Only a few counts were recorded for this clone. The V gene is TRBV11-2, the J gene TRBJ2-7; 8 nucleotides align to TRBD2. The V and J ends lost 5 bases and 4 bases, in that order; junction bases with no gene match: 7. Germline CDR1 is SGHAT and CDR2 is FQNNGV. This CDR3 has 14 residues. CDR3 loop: CASSLFSGTYEQYF. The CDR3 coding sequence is TGTGCCAGCAGCCTCTTTAGCGGGACGTACGAGCAGTACTTC.

Written as DNA, the CDR3 is TGTGCCAGCAGTCTTGGGCGAACTGAAGCTTTCTTT. This codes for CASSLGRTEAFF. The chain is built from TRBV2 and TRBJ1-1; D not certain. In germline, CDR1 is SNHLY, CDR2 FYNNEI. Trimming shortened V by 5 bases and J by 5 bases, and 9 bases separated the two germline ends. This CDR3 comprises 12 residues.